These 23 T cell receptor beta chains were sequenced from one sample in a study of T cell responses to AZD1222 COVID-19 vaccine. Some clones are missing from TCRdb's copy, which holds only in-frame ones; the method was immunoSEQ multiplex PCR. The table has about 110,000 clones, roughly 87% seen once. Sequenced material: peripheral blood, taken on day 0 of AZD1222 vaccination. Every receptor here comes from an adult in good health.

The chain carries TRBV18 and TRBJ2-1, with 13 bases lining up with TRBD2. The CDR3 has 16 residues. Germline-derived CDR1 and CDR2 are KGHSH and LQKENI. V lost 6 bases and J lost 7; bases outside the gene matches: 9. Here the CDR3 DNA reads TGTGCCAGCTCCCAAGAACTAGCGGGAGGGCAAAATGAGCAGTTCTTC. Amino acids: CASSQELAGGQNEQFF.

The chain is built from TRBV27 and TRBJ2-1; D may be TRBD2 (6 bases). The V end was cut by 0 bases, the J end by 1 base, with 10 bases between. Looked up from germline, CDR1 is MNHEY and CDR2 is SMNVEV (reference sequence). The CDR3 runs 16 residues. In nucleotides, the CDR3 is TGTGCCAGCAGTTTATCCTGGGGGGAATCCTACAATGAGCAGTTCTTC. Translation gives CASSLSWGESYNEQFF.

CDR3 bases: TGTGCCAGCAGTGACTCGAGCATGACAGGGGATGGCTACACCTTC. This gives the protein CASSDSSMTGDGYTF. J is TRBJ1-2 and V is TRBV6-4; TRBD1 aligns across 8 bases. The CDR3 length is 15 residues. V lost 0 bases and J lost 6; bases outside the gene matches: 6. Germline values: CDR1 MRHNA, CDR2 SNTAGT.

The gene calls are TRBV5-5 and TRBJ1-2, with D tentatively TRBD1 (6 bases). CDR1 is SGHKS and CDR2 is YYEKEE in the germline V gene (reference sequence). Trimming took 2 bases from V and 12 from J, leaving 20 bases between them. The CDR3 is made up of 14 amino acids. The CDR3 DNA reads as TGTGCCAGCAGCTTTTTAGGGAACAGGGTCGAGGACACCTTC. Translating gives CASSFLGNRVEDTF.

V gene TRBV6-6 combines with J gene TRBJ1-6; tentatively, D is TRBD1 (5 bases). V gave up 0 bases and J gave up 2 bases, with 5 bases separating them. Germline values: CDR1 MNHNY, CDR2 SVGAGI (reference sequence). There are 15 residues in the CDR3. CDR3 region: CASSYSGPYNSPLHF. In nucleotides, the CDR3 is TGTGCCAGCAGTTACTCGGGGCCCTATAATTCACCCCTCCACTTT.

The CDR3 sequence is CASSLAGGETQYF. The CDR3 bases are TGTGCCAGCAGCTTAGCTGGAGGGGAGACCCAGTACTTC. This chain links TRBV7-2 with TRBJ2-5; possible D gene TRBD2, 6 bases. This CDR3 is built from 13 residues. Germline CDR1 is SGHTA and CDR2 is FQGNSA. The germline V and J ends were trimmed by 0 bases and 5 bases, with 7 bases remaining between them.

The rearrangement links TRBV28 to TRBJ2-3; D remains ambiguous. Trimming left V 6 bases short and J 6 bases short, with 7 bases between. The germline V gene has CDR1 MDHEN and CDR2 SYDVKM. The length of the CDR3 is 11 residues. The DNA of the CDR3 is TGTGCCAGCAGAGTGGGTGATACGCAGTATTTT. Amino acid sequence: CASRVGDTQYF.

This chain uses TRBV27 with TRBJ2-4, with TRBD1 as a possible D gene (7 bases). Germline-derived CDR1 and CDR2 are MNHEY and SMNVEV (reference sequence). The V end was cut by 5 bases, the J end by 9 bases, with 11 bases between. This CDR3 comprises 12 residues. The CDR3 here is CASSRQGGIQYF. CDR3 nucleotide sequence: TGTGCCAGCAGTCGTCAGGGGGGCATTCAGTACTTC.

V and J are TRBV7-3 and TRBJ2-5, with TRBD1 matching 7 bases. CDR3 length: 13 residues. Trimming cost V 5 bases and J 5 bases; bases outside gene matches: 5. Germline V gene lookup returns CDR1 SGHTA and CDR2 FQGTGA. CDR3 in DNA: TGTGCCAGCAGCAGAAACAGGGGTGAGACCCAGTACTTC. Translation: CASSRNRGETQYF.

The chain carries TRBV27 and TRBJ2-2; no firm D call. Trimming took off 4 bases at V and 6 bases at J, with 3 bases between the two ends. Germline-derived CDR1 and CDR2 are MNHEY and SMNVEV (reference sequence). There are 11 residues in the CDR3. The CDR3: CASSSSGELFF. CDR3 nucleotide sequence: TGTGCCAGCAGTTCGTCCGGGGAGCTGTTTTTT.

The chain employs TRBV27 and TRBJ1-4; D gene uncertain. Germline loops: CDR1 MNHEY, CDR2 SMNVEV (reference sequence). Between the trimmed V and J ends, which lost 4 bases and 8 bases, there was a span of 11 bases. The CDR3 is 13 residues long. The CDR3 DNA is TGTGCCAGCAGTTCCCAACGGGGAGAAAAACTGTTTTTT. Translated: CASSSQRGEKLFF.

V is TRBV24-1 and J is TRBJ2-3, with 8 bases lining up with TRBD2. This CDR3 region has 17 residues. Germline V gene data show CDR1 as KGHDR and CDR2 as SFDVKD. Unmatched junction bases numbered 8, after V lost 3 bases and J lost 1 base. The CDR3 spells CATSDPNSGKGTDTQYF. DNA for the CDR3: TGTGCCACCAGTGATCCCAATAGCGGGAAGGGCACAGATACGCAGTATTTT.

The chain carries TRBV3-1 (or the pseudogene TRBV3-2) and TRBJ2-2, with 14 bases that match TRBD2. Germline V lookup: CDR1 LGHDT, CDR2 YNNKEL (reference sequence). The CDR3 contains 21 residues. With V trimmed by 0 bases and J by 0 bases, 9 bases remained unmatched. The CDR3 DNA is TGTGCCAGCAGCCAAGATGAAGGGACTAGCGGGGGAACCGCGAACACCGGGGAGCTGTTTTTT. It yields the protein CASSQDEGTSGGTANTGELFF.

In DNA form, the CDR3 reads TGTGCCTGGAGCCCAAAAGGCCTGGACACCATATATTTT. It translates to CAWSPKGLDTIYF. The V call is TRBV30, the J call TRBJ1-3, with D uncertain. V was pared by 3 bases and J by 8 bases, with 14 bases between. The CDR3 is made up of 13 amino acids. The germline V gene encodes CDR1 GTSNPN and CDR2 SVGIG (reference sequence). Variable domain in full (rest from reference TRBV30 and TRBJ1-3): SQTIHQWPATLVQPVGSPLSLECTVEGTSNPNLYWYRQAAGRGLQLLFYSVGIGQISSEVPQNLSASRPQDRQFILSSKKLLLSDSGFYLCAWSPKGLDTIYFGEGSWLTVV.

This clone was counted only a few times. The V and J genes are TRBV24-1 and TRBJ2-1, with D perhaps matching TRBD1 (6 bases). Trimming took 5 bases from V and 9 from J, leaving 13 bases between them. The CDR3 has 13 residues. Per germline, CDR1 KGHDR and CDR2 SFDVKD. CDR3 coding DNA: TGTGCCACCAGTGCCTCAGGGGCGGGTGAGCAGTTCTTC. This sequence encodes CATSASGAGEQFF.

The rearrangement links TRBV4-3 to TRBJ1-1; maybe TRBD1 (5 bases). V gave up 0 bases and J gave up 5 bases, with 10 bases separating them. The CDR3 is 14 residues long. Germline-derived CDR1 and CDR2 are LGHNA and YSLEER. CDR3 sequence: CASSQDDEGTEAFF. The CDR3 bases are TGCGCCAGCAGCCAAGATGACGAGGGGACTGAAGCTTTCTTT.

The chain recombines TRBV7-9 with TRBJ1-3; D unclear. The CDR3 runs to 13 residues. Deletions cut 6 bases from V and 4 bases from J, with 10 bases between. Germline CDR1 SEHNR, CDR2 FQNEAQ (reference sequence). CDR3 DNA: TGTGCCAGCAGTCAAGGAGCAGGAAACACCATATATTTT. Its protein is CASSQGAGNTIYF.

The gene calls are TRBV28 and TRBJ2-3, with TRBD2 identical over 8 bases. Germline CDR1 is MDHEN and CDR2 is SYDVKM. The CDR3 length is 15 residues. The V segment lost 7 bases and the J segment 2 bases; nucleotides outside the gene matches: 8. The chain's CDR3 is CASKVRGELTDTQYF. The CDR3 nucleotides read TGTGCCAGCAAGGTGCGGGGGGAACTCACAGATACGCAGTATTTT.

This rearrangement joins TRBV28 to TRBJ1-5; D is ambiguous. The CDR3 is made up of 12 amino acids. With 1 base removed from V and 6 bases from J, the gap between germline ends came to 4 bases. The V gene's germline CDR1 is MDHEN and CDR2 SYDVKM. This chain's CDR3 is CASSLSVQPQHF. CDR3 DNA sequence: TGTGCCAGCAGTTTATCCGTTCAGCCCCAGCATTTT.

The chain is built from TRBV11-2 and TRBJ1-2; D remains ambiguous. V lost 6 bases and J 0 bases, leaving 8 bases between the germline ends. Germline V gene sequence: CDR1 SGHAT, CDR2 FQNNGV. CDR3 length equals 13 residues. CDR3 nucleotide sequence: TGTGCCAGCAGGCAAATCTCTAACTATGGCTACACCTTC. Translating gives CASRQISNYGYTF.

The rearrangement links TRBV4-1 to TRBJ2-1, with D maybe TRBD1 (6 bases). Germline-derived CDR1 and CDR2 are MGHRA and YSYEKL. Between the trimmed V and J ends, which lost 4 bases and 3 bases, there was a span of 16 bases. There are 16 residues in the CDR3. This chain's CDR3 is CASSRNQGRIYNEQFF. The CDR3 DNA sequence: TGCGCCAGCAGCCGTAATCAGGGGCGAATCTACAATGAGCAGTTCTTC.

V gene TRBV7-2 combines with J gene TRBJ2-7; D unclear. The CDR3 spans 14 residues. Between the trimmed V and J ends, which lost 0 bases and 5 bases, there was a span of 11 bases. Germline V gene data show CDR1 as SGHTA and CDR2 as FQGNSA. CDR3: CASSLALGYNEQYF. CDR3 DNA sequence: TGTGCCAGCAGCTTAGCGCTGGGATACAACGAGCAGTACTTC. Full variable domain (missing parts from reference TRBV7-2 and TRBJ2-7): GAGVSQSPSNKVTEKGKDVELRCDPISGHTALYWYRQSLGQGLEFLIYFQGNSAPDKSGLPSDRFSAERTGGSVSTLTIQRTQQEDSAVYLCASSLALGYNEQYFGPGTRLTVT.

This clone has just one count. The chain employs TRBV4-3 and TRBJ1-6, with D unclear. The CDR3 loop spans 16 amino acids. Germline V gene lookup returns CDR1 LGHNA and CDR2 YSLEER. V was shortened by 1 base and J by 9 bases, with 16 bases between the two germline ends. CDR3 DNA: TGCGCCAGCAGCCAAGGGTTGAATCTGAAGGCTTCACCCCTCCACTTT. Protein product: CASSQGLNLKASPLHF.